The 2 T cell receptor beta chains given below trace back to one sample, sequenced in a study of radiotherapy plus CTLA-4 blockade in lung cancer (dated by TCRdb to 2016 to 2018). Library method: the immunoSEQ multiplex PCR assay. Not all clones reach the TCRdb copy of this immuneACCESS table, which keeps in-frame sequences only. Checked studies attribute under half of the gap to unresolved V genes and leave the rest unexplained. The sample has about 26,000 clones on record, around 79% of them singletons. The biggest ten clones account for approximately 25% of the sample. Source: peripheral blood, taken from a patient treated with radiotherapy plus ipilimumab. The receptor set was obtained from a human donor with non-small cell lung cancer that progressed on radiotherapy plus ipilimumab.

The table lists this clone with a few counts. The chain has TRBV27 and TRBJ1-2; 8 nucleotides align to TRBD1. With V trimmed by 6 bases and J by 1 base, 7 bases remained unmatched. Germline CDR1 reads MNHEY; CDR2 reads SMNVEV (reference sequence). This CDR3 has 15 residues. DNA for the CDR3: TGTGCCAGCAGCCCCAACAGGGGGGATAACTATGGCTACACCTTC. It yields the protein CASSPNRGDNYGYTF.

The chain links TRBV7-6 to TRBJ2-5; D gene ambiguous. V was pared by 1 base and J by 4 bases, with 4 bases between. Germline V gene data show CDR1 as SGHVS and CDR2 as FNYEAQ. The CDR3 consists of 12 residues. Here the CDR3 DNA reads TGTGCCAGCAGCTTAGTCCGAGAGACCCAGTACTTC. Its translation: CASSLVRETQYF.